A selection of T cell receptor beta chains follows, all from one sample in a study of cytomegalovirus exposure and HLA in healthy donors. Assay: immunoSEQ multiplex PCR; the TCRdb copy retains only in-frame clones and omits some. The sample holds about 91,000 clones, about two thirds seen once. Sequenced input: PBMCs. All receptors derive from a human donor in good health. Each CDR3 is given with its conserved first and last residue. Fields, in order: J gene, clone size, V gene, D gene, CDR3 protein, CDR3 DNA. D genes are given only for firm matches. The listing skips clone size in some rows; elsewhere it reads once, few, many or a size class.

j_call: TRBJ2-7
clone_size: NA
v_call: TRBV6-6
d_call: NA
cdr3_aa: CASSSGQSGSGEQYF
cdr3_nt: TGTGCCAGCAGCTCCGGACAGAGCGGATCGGGAGAGCAGTACTTC

j_call: TRBJ1-5
clone_size: NA
v_call: TRBV4-3
d_call: TRBD1
cdr3_aa: CASSQDRGQPQHF
cdr3_nt: TGCGCCAGCAGCCAAGACAGGGGGCAGCCCCAGCATTTT

j_call: TRBJ2-2
clone_size: NA
v_call: TRBV9
d_call: NA
cdr3_aa: CASMPVNTGELFF
cdr3_nt: TGTGCCAGCATGCCGGTGAACACCGGGGAGCTGTTTTTT

j_call: TRBJ1-5
clone_size: few
v_call: TRBV6-6
d_call: TRBD1
cdr3_aa: CASSQTGGGQPQHF
cdr3_nt: TGTGCCAGCAGCCAAACAGGGGGGGGTCAGCCCCAGCATTTT

j_call: TRBJ1-2
clone_size: NA
v_call: TRBV7-2
d_call: NA
cdr3_aa: CASSPVVDYGYTF
cdr3_nt: TGTGCCAGCAGCCCCGTAGTCGACTATGGCTACACCTTC

j_call: TRBJ2-5
clone_size: NA
v_call: TRBV9
d_call: TRBD1
cdr3_aa: CASSLPGQGVLETQYF
cdr3_nt: TGTGCCAGCAGCCTGCCGGGACAGGGGGTCTTGGAGACCCAGTACTTC

j_call: TRBJ1-6
clone_size: few
v_call: TRBV6-5
d_call: TRBD1
cdr3_aa: CASRATGDPQSPLHF
cdr3_nt: TGTGCCAGCAGAGCCACAGGGGACCCTCAATCACCCCTCCACTTT

j_call: TRBJ1-5
clone_size: NA
v_call: TRBV2
d_call: NA
cdr3_aa: CASQGGSNQPQHF
cdr3_nt: TGTGCCAGCCAGGGAGGGAGCAATCAGCCCCAGCATTTT

j_call: TRBJ1-1
clone_size: NA
v_call: TRBV9
d_call: NA
cdr3_aa: CASSVDQFAEAFF
cdr3_nt: TGTGCCAGCAGCGTAGATCAGTTCGCTGAAGCTTTCTTT

j_call: TRBJ2-3
clone_size: NA
v_call: TRBV4-2
d_call: NA
cdr3_aa: CASGQEVGLATGDTQYF
cdr3_nt: TGTGCCAGCGGCCAAGAAGTAGGACTCGCAACGGGAGATACGCAGTATTTT

j_call: TRBJ1-6
clone_size: NA
v_call: TRBV2
d_call: NA
cdr3_aa: CASSDRTGQSPLHF
cdr3_nt: TGTGCCAGCAGTGATCGCACAGGGCAGTCACCCCTCCACTTT

j_call: TRBJ1-2
clone_size: NA
v_call: TRBV7-2
d_call: NA
cdr3_aa: CASSSPNNYGYTF
cdr3_nt: TGTGCCAGCAGCTCCCCCAATAACTATGGCTACACCTTC

j_call: TRBJ1-3
clone_size: NA
v_call: TRBV5-5
d_call: NA
cdr3_aa: CASSLAPTGPSGNTIYF
cdr3_nt: TGTGCCAGCAGCTTGGCGCCCACAGGGCCCTCTGGAAACACCATATATTTT

j_call: TRBJ2-7
clone_size: medium-sized
v_call: TRBV30
d_call: TRBD1
cdr3_aa: CARRDRDSTQQYF
cdr3_nt: TGTGCCCGCCGGGACAGGGACTCTACCCAGCAGTACTTC

j_call: TRBJ1-1
clone_size: NA
v_call: TRBV9
d_call: NA
cdr3_aa: CASSEGRGFYAEAFF
cdr3_nt: TGTGCCAGCAGCGAGGGTAGGGGGTTTTACGCTGAAGCTTTCTTT

j_call: TRBJ1-1
clone_size: NA
v_call: TRBV14
d_call: TRBD1
cdr3_aa: CASSQVPVGPQTGWANTEAFF
cdr3_nt: TGTGCCAGCAGCCAAGTCCCCGTCGGTCCCCAGACAGGGTGGGCGAACACTGAAGCTTTCTTT

j_call: TRBJ2-2
clone_size: few
v_call: TRBV18
d_call: NA
cdr3_aa: CASSPLQSITGELFF
cdr3_nt: TGTGCCAGCTCACCTCTCCAGTCGATCACCGGGGAGCTGTTTTTT

j_call: TRBJ2-3
clone_size: NA
v_call: TRBV5-8
d_call: TRBD2
cdr3_aa: CATEFSGAGTQYF
cdr3_nt: TGTGCCACAGAATTTAGCGGGGCAGGAACGCAGTATTTT

j_call: TRBJ1-5
clone_size: NA
v_call: TRBV23-1
d_call: TRBD1
cdr3_aa: CASLPAQGCGNQPQHF
cdr3_nt: TGCGCCAGTCTACCGGCACAGGGGTGCGGCAATCAGCCCCAGCATTTT

j_call: TRBJ1-1
clone_size: NA
v_call: TRBV13
d_call: TRBD1
cdr3_aa: CASSFEPGQGHTEAFF
cdr3_nt: TGTGCCAGCAGCTTCGAACCGGGACAGGGCCACACTGAAGCTTTCTTT